The rows below give T cell receptor beta chains drawn from one sample of a study of Graves' ophthalmopathy and Graves' hyperthyroidism. TCRdb fed the multiplex PCR reads into MiXCR, producing one record per CDR3 protein. The sample contains 400,000 or so distinct CDR3 sequences, roughly 15% of which appear only once. What was sequenced was peripheral blood. These receptors came from a young woman with stable Graves' hyperthyroidism. Both conserved end residues are part of each CDR3. The order of the fields is clone size, J gene, V gene, D gene, CDR3 DNA, CDR3 protein. The D gene is left open where the match is weak. Not all rows give a size; the values are once, few, many and, for expanded clones, a class.

>many|TRBJ1-1|TRBV7-9|NA
TGTGCCAGCAGCTTTAAGGCAGAAGGGGCTTTCTTT
CASSFKAEGAFF
>few|TRBJ1-2|TRBV27|NA
TGTGCCAGCTACGGAGGGGATATAGACTATGGCTACACCTTC
CASYGGDIDYGYTF
>many|TRBJ2-5|TRBV12-3/TRBV12-4|TRBD2
TGTGCCAGCAGTTCCATCGCGGGAGGTCAAGAGACCCAGTACTTC
CASSSIAGGQETQYF
>many|TRBJ2-7|TRBV2|TRBD1
TGTGCCAGCGGCCCTTCGACAGGGGTGGTCGAGCAGTACTTC
CASGPSTGVVEQYF
>many|TRBJ1-1|TRBV12-3/TRBV12-4|NA
TGTGCCAGCAGTTTACCCGACAGAACTGAAGCTTTCTTT
CASSLPDRTEAFF
>NA|TRBJ2-5|TRBV6-5|NA
TGTGCCAGCAGTTACGGCTACCTCCAAGAGACCCAGTACTTC
CASSYGYLQETQYF
>many|TRBJ1-5|TRBV11-2|NA
TGTGCCAGCAGCTTAGATCAGACGCAGCCCCAGCATTTT
CASSLDQTQPQHF
>many|TRBJ2-7|TRBV6-2/TRBV6-3|TRBD1
TGTGCCAGCAGCTGGGGACAGGGAACCTACGAGCAGTACTTC
CASSWGQGTYEQYF
>many|TRBJ2-7|TRBV6-2/TRBV6-3|NA
TGTGCCAGCAGTTACTCATCGGACTCCTACGAGCAGTACTTC
CASSYSSDSYEQYF
>many|TRBJ1-5|TRBV6-1|NA
TGTGCCAGCAGTACGGGAAGATTCTATCAGCCCCAGCATTTT
CASSTGRFYQPQHF
>many|TRBJ2-7|TRBV6-5|TRBD2
TGTGCCAGCAGTTACGATCCTTCGGGACTAGGCGACGAGCAGTACTTC
CASSYDPSGLGDEQYF
>few|TRBJ1-6|TRBV5-1|NA
TGCGCCAGCAGCTTGGCCAGGGGTCTGGGTTCACCCCTCCACTTT
CASSLARGLGSPLHF
>many|TRBJ1-2|TRBV5-1|TRBD1
TGCGCCAGCAGCTGGTCGACAGGGGGCTCGCGTGGCTACACCTTC
CASSWSTGGSRGYTF
>once|TRBJ2-5|TRBV5-6|TRBD2
TGTGCCAGCAGCTTGGATGTTAGCGGGGGGGCCCAGGAGACCCAGTACTTC
CASSLDVSGGAQETQYF
>many|TRBJ2-7|TRBV27|NA
TGTGCCAGCAGTTATGGTTGGGGGAACGAGCAGTACTTC
CASSYGWGNEQYF
>NA|TRBJ1-1|TRBV20-1|NA
TGCAGTGCAGGGGAACCTGAGGGGTTCGGCGGGAACACTGAAGCTTTCTTT
CSAGEPEGFGGNTEAFF
>many|TRBJ1-1|TRBV6-1|NA
TGTGCCAGCATCCTCAGCGCGAGAGGACCTGAAGCTTTCTTT
CASILSARGPEAFF
>NA|TRBJ1-1|TRBV4-2|TRBD1
TGTGCCAGCAGCCAAGCCGGGACAGGGGACACTGAAGCTTTCTTT
CASSQAGTGDTEAFF
>many|TRBJ2-4|TRBV11-2|NA
TGTGCCAGCAGCTTAGATTCGCAGGGTAACATTCAGTACTTC
CASSLDSQGNIQYF
>many|TRBJ1-4|TRBV24-1|TRBD1
TGTGCCACCAGTGTAGGGACAGATGCAACTAATGAAAAACTGTTTTTT
CATSVGTDATNEKLFF
>many|TRBJ1-1|TRBV12-3/TRBV12-4|TRBD1
TGTGCCAGCAGTAACAGGGGATCTGAAGCTTTCTTT
CASSNRGSEAFF
>NA|TRBJ2-2|TRBV5-1|NA
TGCGCCAGCAGTCCCCGGACAGTCACCGGGGAGCTGTTTTTT
CASSPRTVTGELFF
>few|TRBJ2-2|TRBV6-2/TRBV6-3|NA
TGTGCCAGCCAAGGGGGGGTTTGGACAGACGGCAACACCGGGGAGCTGTTTTTT
CASQGGVWTDGNTGELFF
>many|TRBJ1-6|TRBV19|NA
TGTGCCAGTAGTCCGCAACATAATTCACCCCTCCACTTT
CASSPQHNSPLHF
>many|TRBJ1-2|TRBV28|TRBD1
TGTGCCAGCAGTCTCCCGGGACAGGGCTACTATGGCTACACCTTC
CASSLPGQGYYGYTF
>many|TRBJ1-1|TRBV6-2/TRBV6-3|NA
TGTGCCAGCAGCACAGGGCTCTCCACTGAAGCTTTCTTT
CASSTGLSTEAFF
>many|TRBJ2-5|TRBV7-2|NA
TGTGCCAGCAGCCCCCCTGCTAGCTTGGGAGAGACCCAGTACTTC
CASSPPASLGETQYF
>NA|TRBJ2-5|TRBV5-1|NA
TGCGCCAGCAGCTCGAACCAGGAGATCCAAGAGACCCAGTACTTC
CASSSNQEIQETQYF
>many|TRBJ1-6|TRBV19|NA
TGTGCCAGTAGTGCCCGACAGGTCGGTTCACCCCTCCACTTT
CASSARQVGSPLHF
>many|TRBJ1-5|TRBV24-1|TRBD1
TGTGCCACCAGTGATTTAGACAGGGATCAGCCCCAGCATTTT
CATSDLDRDQPQHF
>NA|TRBJ2-5|TRBV6-5|TRBD2
TGTGCCAGCAGTTACGAGCGGGGGTGGGGGACCCAGTACTTC
CASSYERGWGTQYF
>many|TRBJ1-2|TRBV6-5|TRBD1
TGTGCCAGCAGTTACTTTTCCTCAGGGGGACAGGCGTACACCTTC
CASSYFSSGGQAYTF
>NA|TRBJ1-6|TRBV18|TRBD1
TGTGCCAGCTCATCCTTGAAGACAGGGACGCATTCACCCCTCCACTTT
CASSSLKTGTHSPLHF
>many|TRBJ2-4|TRBV6-2/TRBV6-3|TRBD2
TGTGCCAGCAAATCACCGGGGGGGCCCAACATTCAGTACTTC
CASKSPGGPNIQYF
>many|TRBJ2-7|TRBV28|TRBD1
TGTGCCAGCAACCTTAACAGGGGATCCTACGAGCAGTACTTC
CASNLNRGSYEQYF
>few|TRBJ2-5|TRBV3-1|NA
TGTGCCAGCAGCCAAGAAAACAGGGCGAAAGAGACCCAGTACTTC
CASSQENRAKETQYF
>many|TRBJ2-5|TRBV25-1|NA
TGTGCCAGCGAAAGGTTCGACGGTTTCCAAGAGACCCAGTACTTC
CASERFDGFQETQYF
>NA|TRBJ1-5|TRBV5-4|NA
TGTGCCACCACGGGGGGCGCAGGGCAGCCCCAGCATTTT
CATTGGAGQPQHF
>many|TRBJ1-2|TRBV20-1|NA
TGCAGTGCTAGAGGGACAGTCTATGGCTACACCTTC
CSARGTVYGYTF
>NA|TRBJ1-1|TRBV6-1|TRBD1
TGTGCCAGCACCGTGACAGGGATGATCACTGAAGCTTTCTTT
CASTVTGMITEAFF
>many|TRBJ2-7|TRBV5-1|TRBD1
TGCGCCAGCAGCTTGGCCCCGACAGGGAACTCCTACGAGCAGTACTTC
CASSLAPTGNSYEQYF
>many|TRBJ1-2|TRBV28|NA
TGTGCCAGCATGGGGGGCGAAAAATCCGGCTACACCTTC
CASMGGEKSGYTF
>many|TRBJ2-5|TRBV7-6|NA
TGTGCCAGCAGCTTAGCGCTTCAGGGGCTGGGAGAGACCCAGTACTTC
CASSLALQGLGETQYF
>many|TRBJ1-1|TRBV7-9|NA
TGTGCCAGCAGCTCTTCGGGACGTTTGAACACTGAAGCTTTCTTT
CASSSSGRLNTEAFF
>many|TRBJ2-7|TRBV6-2/TRBV6-3|TRBD2
TGTGCCAGCACCCGGACTAGTCCCCACGAGCAGTACTTC
CASTRTSPHEQYF
>many|TRBJ1-5|TRBV7-8|NA
TGTGCCAGCAGCTCTCAGGTCAATCAGCCCCAGCATTTT
CASSSQVNQPQHF
>many|TRBJ1-1|TRBV6-4|TRBD1
TGTGCCAGCAGTGAAGGGACAGGGGGCACTGAAGCTTTCTTT
CASSEGTGGTEAFF
>many|TRBJ1-5|TRBV10-3|NA
TGTGCCATCAGTCCCGGGGCCGGGGAGCCCCAGCATTTT
CAISPGAGEPQHF
>NA|TRBJ2-5|TRBV28|TRBD2
TGTGCCAGCAGTCCCCGACTAGCGGGGGGCACGTACCAAGAGACCCAGTACTTC
CASSPRLAGGTYQETQYF
>many|TRBJ1-2|TRBV6-1|TRBD1
TGTGCCAGCAGTGAGGGGACAGAGTACGGCTATGGCTACACCTTC
CASSEGTEYGYGYTF
>NA|TRBJ1-5|TRBV3-1|TRBD1
TGTGCCAGCAGCCAGAACAGGGGGATAAATCAGCCCCAGCATTTT
CASSQNRGINQPQHF
>many|TRBJ1-5|TRBV4-2|NA
TGTGCCAGCAGCATAAGGGCTCATAGCAATCAGCCCCAGCATTTT
CASSIRAHSNQPQHF
>many|TRBJ1-6|TRBV25-1|NA
TGTGCCAGCAGTTCCAGAGGGAGGCTTAATTCACCCCTCCACTTT
CASSSRGRLNSPLHF